The 10 T cell receptor beta chains reported below all come from one sample, sequenced in a study of post-analysis software for immune sequencing data. Study-level results: About 5 TRBV segments (TRBV5-6, TRBV5-1 and TRBV20-1 among them) occurred more frequently in patients than in controls.

These TCRs are of unknown antigen specificity. Every TCR beta cDNA library bore unique molecular identifiers. From the PCR reads, TCRdb called clonotypes with MiXCR, one entry per CDR3 protein. The sample has 600,000 to 750,000 distinct CDR3 sequences; approximately 59% are singletons. The sample consisted of blood. The origin of the receptors is a girl aged 2 to 9 with multiple sclerosis.

The chain is built from TRBV20-1 and TRBJ2-7; D is unclear. The V end was cut by 1 base, the J end by 2 bases, with 18 bases between. The CDR3 totals 16 residues. Germline V lookup: CDR1 DFQATT, CDR2 SNEGSKA (reference sequence). The CDR3 coding sequence is TGCAGTGCTAGAGCTCCTCTGACGGCCAGCGCCTACGAGCAGTACTTC. Translation gives CSARAPLTASAYEQYF.

The chain is built from TRBV9 and TRBJ2-1; TRBD2 matches 9 bases. CDR1 and CDR2 from the germline V gene are SGDLS and YYNGEE. V trimming: 4 bases; J trimming: 8 bases; junction bases outside the gene matches: 16. The CDR3 sequence is 17 residues long. CDR3 nucleotide sequence: TGTGCCAGCAGCCCGCGAAGGGCTAGCGGGACTAGAGATGAGCAGTTCTTC. It translates to CASSPRRASGTRDEQFF.

This clonotype was seen a handful of times. The chain is built from TRBV7-9 and TRBJ2-2, with 11 nucleotides matching TRBD2. V lost 8 bases, J lost 3 bases, and 2 bases stayed unmatched. CDR3 length: 14 amino acids. The germline CDR1 and CDR2 sequences are SEHNR and FQNEAQ (reference sequence). The CDR3 DNA is TGTGCCAGCCGGGGACTAGCGGACACCGGGGAGCTGTTTTTT. This translates into CASRGLADTGELFF.

The chain is built from TRBV5-1 and TRBJ1-2; D ambiguous. The germline CDR1 and CDR2 sequences are SGHRS and YFSETQ. CDR3 length equals 13 residues. Trimming removed 4 bases at V and 5 bases at J, with 12 bases between. Written as DNA, the CDR3 is TGCGCCAGCAGCCCCTGGGGAGATTATGGCTACACCTTC. Its protein is CASSPWGDYGYTF.

This clonotype was counted between two and nine times. The rearrangement links TRBV5-6 to TRBJ1-2; D ambiguous. The CDR3 spans 11 residues. Looked up from germline, CDR1 is SGHDT and CDR2 is YYEEEE. V gave up 2 bases and J gave up 9 bases, with 8 bases separating them. The CDR3 nucleotides are TGTGCCAGCAGCTTTGTGTCTAGCTACACCTTC. Translating it yields CASSFVSSYTF.

This clonotype was observed a handful of times. This sequence joins TRBV7-7 and TRBJ2-3; TRBD2 matches at 8 bases. Per germline, CDR1 SSHAT and CDR2 FNYEAQ (reference sequence). The CDR3 sequence is 16 residues long. The V and J ends lost 5 bases and 2 bases, in that order; junction bases with no gene match: 9. The CDR3 is CASSPGLAGFTDTQYF. Here the CDR3 DNA reads TGTGCCAGCAGCCCCGGACTAGCAGGTTTCACAGATACGCAGTATTTT.

CDR3 protein: CASSRQDWSWSNEQFF. For the CDR3, the DNA is TGTGCCAGCAGCCGACAGGACTGGAGTTGGTCCAATGAGCAGTTCTTC. V usage is TRBV7-2 and J usage is TRBJ2-1, with TRBD1 as a possible D gene (6 bases). CDR1 and CDR2 from the germline V gene are SGHTA and FQGNSA. The V end lost 5 bases, the J end lost 6 bases, and 20 bases lay between the germline ends. The CDR3 loop spans 16 amino acids.

This clonotype was observed a single time. The genes are TRBV10-3 and TRBJ1-5, with D perhaps matching TRBD1 (5 bases). Germline V lookup: CDR1 ENHRY, CDR2 SYGVKD. Trimming pared 4 bases from V and 6 bases from J, leaving 13 bases between. The CDR3 has 14 residues. As DNA, the CDR3 is TGTGCCATCAGTGTAAGCAGGGACGGTCAGCCCCAGCATTTT. Its translation: CAISVSRDGQPQHF.

CDR3 amino acids: CASSMAGTTDTQYF. CDR3 nucleotides: TGTGCCAGTAGTATGGCGGGAACCACAGATACGCAGTATTTT. The chain is built from TRBV19 and TRBJ2-3, with a possible D match to TRBD2 (6 bases). V was trimmed by 3 bases and J by 2 bases, leaving 9 bases between them. The germline CDR1 and CDR2 sequences are LNHDA and SQIVND (reference sequence). The CDR3 length is 14 residues.

This clonotype was recorded a few times. V usage is TRBV10-3 and J usage is TRBJ2-1, with a possible D match to TRBD1 (6 bases). This CDR3 has 15 amino acids. The V end was cut by 2 bases, the J end by 7 bases, with 15 bases between. CDR1 and CDR2 (germline): ENHRY, SYGVKD. CDR3 DNA: TGTGCCATCAGTGAGAGACAGGTCACTAAGAATGAGCAGTTCTTC. It translates to CAISERQVTKNEQFF.